The clone carrying this T cell receptor beta chain was picked up a small number of times. No antigen is known for it. V lost 2 bases and J lost 6; bases outside the gene matches: 8. The CDR3 is 15 amino acids. The data were obtained in a study of T cells in localized non-small cell lung cancer. The study, taken as a whole, reports: Peak T cell clonality was found in uninvolved adjacent lung, exceeding tumor. Paired adjacent lung recovered a median about 60 of the top 100 tumor clones. A denser population of T cells in blood accompanied longer overall survival.

The data were produced by immunoSEQ multiplex PCR, yet TCRdb's version contains in-frame clones alone and is incomplete. This table has hundreds of clones, more than 25% appearing once. The chain recombines TRBV6-7 with TRBJ1-2; 8 bases are a match to TRBD1. TRBV6-7 is placed among ORFs of uncertain function. This TCR came from a woman aged 35 to 70 with stage II squamous cell lung carcinoma. This specimen consisted of lung tumor tissue, obtained before any cancer treatment. CDR3 coding DNA: TGTGCCAGCAGTTACCCCCGGACAGGGAGGGATGGCTACACCTTC. This encodes CASSYPRTGRDGYTF.